This TCR beta chain was identified in a study of shared clonotypes between healthy human individuals. Sequenced by immunoSEQ multiplex PCR; TCRdb stores in-frame clones only, minus some. The data contain about 2.4 million clones, 93% of them singletons. Donors included only healthy HIV-negative adults lacking recent acute infections or vaccinations. Regarding the study as a whole: Rarefaction exposed incomplete sorted-subset sequencing despite large depth.

A remark on this clone: Its antigen is currently unknown.

The receptor was derived from a man between 18 and 35 years old in good health. Some clones in this sample may be carry-over from other donors' samples. Sequencing was done on a sample of naive CD4+ T cells from PBMCs. Subset: CD45RA+ positively selected.

As DNA, the CDR3 is TGTGCCAGCAGCTTACGTGTCCGGGAGGCGAAGCAGTACTTC. It codes for CASSLRVREAKQYF. The chain uses TRBV6-6 and TRBJ2-7; 7 bases match TRBD2. The germline V gene has CDR1 MNHNY and CDR2 SVGAGI (reference sequence). J was trimmed by 8 bases and V by 6 bases; bases with no gene match: 13. This CDR3 region has 14 residues.